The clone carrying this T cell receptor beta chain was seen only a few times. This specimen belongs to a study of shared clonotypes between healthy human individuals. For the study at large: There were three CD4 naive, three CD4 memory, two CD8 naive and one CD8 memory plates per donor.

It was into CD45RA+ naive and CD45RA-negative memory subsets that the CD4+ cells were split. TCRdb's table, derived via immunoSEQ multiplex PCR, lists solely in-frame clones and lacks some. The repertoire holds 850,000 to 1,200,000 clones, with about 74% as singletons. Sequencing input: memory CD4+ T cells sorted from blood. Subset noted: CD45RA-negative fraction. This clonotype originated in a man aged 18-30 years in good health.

The CDR3 sequence is CASSLDGHSYEQYF. The CDR3 DNA is TGTGCCAGCAGCTTAGATGGGCACTCCTACGAGCAGTACTTC. The gene calls are TRBV11-2 and TRBJ2-7; no clear D. This CDR3 contains 14 residues. Germline-derived CDR1 and CDR2 are SGHAT and FQNNGV. Deletions cut 0 bases from V and 0 bases from J, with 6 bases between.